This is a list of T cell receptor beta chains from one sample in a study of blood T cell repertoires in COVID-19. Libraries were prepared by immunoSEQ multiplex PCR; TCRdb keeps only in-frame clonotypes and omits some of them. The top ten clones hold roughly 2.5% of a sample with some 80,000 clones, 85% to 90% of them seen once. The sequenced material came from peripheral blood. All receptors come from a human donor in a cohort sampled during active COVID-19. CDR3s include the opening cysteine and the closing phenylalanine or tryptophan.

J gene: TRBJ2-5
V gene: TRBV7-9
CDR3 protein: CASSDPPGQAWGTQYF

J gene: TRBJ1-3
V gene: TRBV27
CDR3 protein: CARSGGRDSGNTIYF

J gene: TRBJ2-1
V gene: TRBV29-1
CDR3 protein: CSVESSLGINEQFF

J gene: TRBJ1-3
V gene: TRBV28
CDR3 protein: CASSPQGRGNTIYF

J gene: TRBJ2-1
V gene: TRBV28
CDR3 protein: CASSLVRPNEQFF

J gene: TRBJ2-1
V gene: TRBV28
CDR3 protein: CASSASGRAVNEQFF

J gene: TRBJ1-2
V gene: TRBV6-6
CDR3 protein: CAVRTVYGYTF

J gene: TRBJ2-1
V gene: TRBV7-3
CDR3 protein: CASSSGSGSGQFF

J gene: TRBJ2-7
V gene: TRBV7-9
CDR3 protein: CASSLDGTGPYEQYF

J gene: TRBJ2-1
V gene: TRBV9
CDR3 protein: CASSPTGPYEQFF

J gene: TRBJ2-7
V gene: TRBV12-3/TRBV12-4
CDR3 protein: CASSYLHEQYF

J gene: TRBJ2-3
V gene: TRBV27
CDR3 protein: CASRDLADTDTQYF

J gene: TRBJ1-5
V gene: TRBV6-5
CDR3 protein: CASSYRGGQPQHF

J gene: TRBJ1-1
V gene: TRBV27
CDR3 protein: CASRRQALATEAFF

J gene: TRBJ2-1
V gene: TRBV29-1
CDR3 protein: CSVQGAGGPREQFF

J gene: TRBJ2-7
V gene: TRBV6-2/TRBV6-3
CDR3 protein: CASSYSTGPYEQYF

J gene: TRBJ1-2
V gene: TRBV5-6
CDR3 protein: CASSLVQGAGVDYGYTF

J gene: TRBJ2-6
V gene: TRBV24-1
CDR3 protein: CATRNITGAGANVLTF

J gene: TRBJ2-3
V gene: TRBV19
CDR3 protein: CASAVRGRTDTQYF

J gene: TRBJ2-7
V gene: TRBV7-9
CDR3 protein: CASSPSSIYEQYF

J gene: TRBJ1-1
V gene: TRBV25-1
CDR3 protein: CASSEGREAFF

J gene: TRBJ2-3
V gene: TRBV6-5
CDR3 protein: CASSYGETDTQYF

J gene: TRBJ1-4
V gene: TRBV3-1/TRBV3-2
CDR3 protein: CASSQEDRGREKLFF

J gene: TRBJ1-1
V gene: TRBV30
CDR3 protein: CAWSTGLTGGTEAFF

J gene: TRBJ2-5
V gene: TRBV29-1
CDR3 protein: CSVERGTQYF

J gene: TRBJ2-3
V gene: TRBV5-8
CDR3 protein: CASSLGTRNTDTQYF